The present T cell receptor (beta chain) was sequenced within a study of cytomegalovirus exposure and HLA in healthy donors. Comments on this clone: Its antigen is not identified.

The PCR had 60 Vbeta and 13 Jbeta primers. Clones were sequenced by immunoSEQ multiplex PCR, and TCRdb holds only the in-frame ones, with some missing. The sample includes under 130,000 clones, roughly 80% of them seen just once. The CDR3 spans 13 residues. Deletions cut 5 bases from V and 8 bases from J, with 10 bases between. Per germline, CDR1 LNHDA and CDR2 SQIVND (reference sequence). The study's findings and limits: Across all donors, roughly uniform sequencing depth was an assumption of the presence/absence analyses.

Material: PBMCs. The chain couples TRBV19 to TRBJ1-6; D remains unclear. The TCR comes from a man younger than 45 in good health and CMV-seropositive. Here the CDR3 DNA reads TGTGCCAGTAGTGGGTCGAGGGATTCACCCCTCCACTTT. It yields the protein CASSGSRDSPLHF.